The 10 T cell receptor beta chains in this list originate from one sample, sequenced in a study of cytomegalovirus exposure and HLA in healthy donors. Assay: immunoSEQ multiplex PCR; the TCRdb copy retains only in-frame clones and omits some. Of hundreds of thousands of clones listed, less than 85% are singletons. The source material was PBMCs. These receptors came from a woman younger than 35 in good health and CMV-seronegative.

This clone appeared a single time. J is TRBJ1-5 and V is TRBV6-1; 7 bases are a match to TRBD1. Losses at the gene ends were 6 bases for V and 2 bases for J; bases not matched to a gene: 7. The CDR3 totals 15 residues. CDR1 is MNHNS, CDR2 SASEGT, per germline. The CDR3 DNA reads TGTGCCAGCAGGAGGGGGCAGGGTCGCAATCAGCCCCAGCATTTT. It is translated as CASRRGQGRNQPQHF.

The rearrangement joins TRBV9 to TRBJ2-7, with D possibly TRBD2 on 5 matching bases. The germline gives CDR1 SGDLS, CDR2 YYNGEE. The CDR3 totals 15 residues. V lost 0 bases, J lost 5 bases, and 15 bases lay in between. The CDR3 coding sequence is TGTGCCAGCAGCGTAGGTTCGTTCCCCGGGGACGAGCAGTACTTC. It translates to CASSVGSFPGDEQYF.

This chain uses TRBV5-1 with TRBJ2-1, with 9 bases fitting TRBD1. With 6 bases clipped from V and 9 bases from J, the junction kept 16 bases outside the gene matches. The CDR3 covers 16 residues. From germline, CDR1 is SGHRS and CDR2 YFSETQ. The CDR3 sequence: CASTPLPGQGLGEQFF. The CDR3 coding sequence is TGCGCCAGCACGCCCCTCCCGGGACAGGGTTTGGGTGAGCAGTTCTTC.

V and J are TRBV28 and TRBJ2-1; weak D call: TRBD2 (6 bases). The V and J ends lost 5 bases and 15 bases respectively, with 35 bases between them. This CDR3 region has 18 residues. Per germline, CDR1 MDHEN and CDR2 SYDVKM. The CDR3 sequence: CASSPITPQAARLLGGFF. The CDR3 region has the DNA TGTGCCAGCAGTCCGATCACCCCCCAGGCAGCCAGGCTTCTGGGGGGGTTCTTC.

The chain has TRBV30 and TRBJ1-5, with D unclear. The CDR3 contains 12 residues. The V gene lost 1 base and the J gene lost 6 bases, with 7 bases spanning the gap. Per germline, CDR1 GTSNPN and CDR2 SVGIG (reference sequence). The CDR3 sequence is CAWSAESQPQHF. Here the CDR3 DNA reads TGTGCCTGGAGTGCCGAAAGTCAGCCCCAGCATTTT. Using reference TRBV30 and TRBJ1-5 for the parts outside the CDR3, the full variable domain is SQTIHQWPATLVQPVGSPLSLECTVEGTSNPNLYWYRQAAGRGLQLLFYSVGIGQISSEVPQNLSASRPQDRQFILSSKKLLLSDSGFYLCAWSAESQPQHFGDGTRLSIL.

Here the CDR3 reads CASSSTRLAGSWSTQYF. Written as DNA, the CDR3 is TGTGCCAGCAGTTCCACCAGACTAGCGGGGTCTTGGAGCACGCAGTATTTT. The chain couples TRBV27 to TRBJ2-3; 11 nucleotides align to TRBD2. The CDR3 loop spans 17 amino acids. Germline V gives CDR1 MNHEY, CDR2 SMNVEV (reference sequence). Unmatched junction bases numbered 15, after V lost 4 bases and J lost 9 bases.

The chain joins TRBV12-5 to TRBJ1-2; D unclear. This CDR3 contains 13 residues. The V gene's germline CDR1 is LGHNT and CDR2 FRNRAP. V was clipped by 7 bases and J by 6 bases, with 15 bases between them. CDR3 loop: CASVGGPLDGYTF. Written as DNA, the CDR3 is TGTGCTAGTGTGGGAGGGCCGTTGGATGGCTACACCTTC.

This clone was found once. This rearrangement joins TRBV5-6 to TRBJ2-1; 9 nucleotides line up with TRBD2. V lost 2 bases and J lost 2; bases outside the gene matches: 5. CDR3 size: 16 residues. CDR1 and CDR2 from the germline V gene are SGHDT and YYEEEE. CDR3 coding DNA: TGTGCCAGCAGCTTATCCGGGACTAGCACCTACAATGAGCAGTTCTTC. Its protein product is CASSLSGTSTYNEQFF.

This clone was seen at least ten times. This chain joins TRBV18 and TRBJ1-2; D is unclear. Between the trimmed V and J ends, which lost 4 bases and 8 bases, there was a span of 17 bases. The germline CDR1 and CDR2 sequences are KGHSH and LQKENI. The CDR3 has 14 residues. The CDR3 loop reads CASSRSGERSGYTF. The CDR3 coding sequence is TGTGCCAGCTCACGGTCTGGCGAGCGGTCCGGCTACACCTTC.

The rearrangement links TRBV2 to TRBJ2-2; TRBD1 matches at 9 bases. This CDR3 has 14 residues. Germline CDR1 reads SNHLY; CDR2 reads FYNNEI. With 6 bases clipped from V and 5 bases from J, the junction kept 4 bases outside the gene matches. CDR3 loop: CASSLGTGTGELFF. The CDR3 bases are TGTGCCAGCAGCCTTGGGACAGGGACCGGGGAGCTGTTTTTT.